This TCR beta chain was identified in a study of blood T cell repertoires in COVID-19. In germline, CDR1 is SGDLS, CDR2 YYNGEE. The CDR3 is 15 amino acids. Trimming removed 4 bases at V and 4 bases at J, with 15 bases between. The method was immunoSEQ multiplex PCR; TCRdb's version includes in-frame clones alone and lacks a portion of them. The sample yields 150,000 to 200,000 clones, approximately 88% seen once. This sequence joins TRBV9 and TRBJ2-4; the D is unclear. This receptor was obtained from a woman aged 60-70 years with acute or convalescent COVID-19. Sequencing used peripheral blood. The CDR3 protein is CASSLSPSSKNIQYF. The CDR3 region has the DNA TGTGCCAGCAGCCTTAGCCCCAGTTCAAAAAACATTCAGTACTTC.